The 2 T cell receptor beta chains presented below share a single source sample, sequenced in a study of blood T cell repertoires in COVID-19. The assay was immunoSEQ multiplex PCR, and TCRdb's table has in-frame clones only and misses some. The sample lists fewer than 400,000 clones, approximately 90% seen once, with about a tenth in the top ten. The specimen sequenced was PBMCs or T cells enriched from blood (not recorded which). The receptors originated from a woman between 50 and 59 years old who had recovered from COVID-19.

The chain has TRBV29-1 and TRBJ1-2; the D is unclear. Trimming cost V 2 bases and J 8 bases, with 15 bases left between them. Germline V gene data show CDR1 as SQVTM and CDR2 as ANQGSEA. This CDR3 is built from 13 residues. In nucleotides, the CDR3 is TGCAGCGTTGAATTACCCGGAGATCTGGGCTACACCTTC. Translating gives CSVELPGDLGYTF.

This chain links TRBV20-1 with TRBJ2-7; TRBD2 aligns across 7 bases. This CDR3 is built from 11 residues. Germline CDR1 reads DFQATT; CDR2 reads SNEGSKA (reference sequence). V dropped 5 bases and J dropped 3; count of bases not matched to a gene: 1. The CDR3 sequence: CSAGEGYEQYF. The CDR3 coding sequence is TGCAGTGCTGGGGAGGGCTACGAGCAGTACTTC.